Listed below are T cell receptor beta chains from one sample, sequenced in a study of T cells in Graves' hyperthyroidism and ophthalmopathy. TCRdb re-analysed the multiplex PCR reads in MiXCR, keeping a single row per CDR3 protein. The sample has some 350,000 distinct CDR3 sequences; 25% are singletons. Sample: blood. These receptors were collected from a man in his fifties or sixties with Graves' hyperthyroidism. Each CDR3 is given with its conserved first and last residue. A D gene is named only where the DNA matches it firmly. Clone size appears in some rows only: once, few, many, or a class for an expanded clone.

V gene,D gene,J gene,clone size,CDR3 protein,CDR3 DNA
TRBV12-3/TRBV12-4,TRBD1,TRBJ1-2,.,CASSSGTGPRSYGYTF,TGTGCCAGCAGTTCCGGGACAGGGCCACGGAGCTATGGCTACACCTTC
TRBV2,.,TRBJ2-1,many,CASSEIQGNEQFF,TGTGCCAGCAGTGAAATACAGGGAAATGAGCAGTTCTTC
TRBV7-9,TRBD2,TRBJ2-1,many,CASSLEAGSNNEQFF,TGTGCCAGCAGCTTAGAAGCGGGAAGCAACAATGAGCAGTTCTTC
TRBV3-1,.,TRBJ1-3,many,CASSQEGLTSGNTIYF,TGTGCCAGCAGCCAGGAAGGGCTTACCTCTGGAAACACCATATATTTT
TRBV7-3,.,TRBJ2-6,.,CASSSYSGANVLTF,TGTGCCAGCAGCTCATACTCTGGGGCCAACGTCCTGACTTTC
TRBV20-1,TRBD1,TRBJ2-7,.,CSARVTGGERYF,TGCAGTGCTAGAGTTACAGGGGGCGAGCGGTACTTC
TRBV27,TRBD2,TRBJ2-1,few,CASSSRLAGGAYNEQFF,TGTGCCAGTAGTAGCCGACTAGCGGGAGGAGCCTACAATGAGCAGTTCTTC
TRBV5-1,TRBD2,TRBJ2-5,.,CASSLDGREYKTQYF,TGCGCCAGCAGCCTTGACGGGCGGGAGTATAAGACCCAGTACTTC
TRBV29-1,TRBD1,TRBJ1-1,many,CSVVTGVNTEAFF,TGCAGCGTGGTAACAGGGGTGAACACTGAAGCTTTCTTT
TRBV27,.,TRBJ1-1,few,CASGIRMNTEAFF,TGTGCCAGCGGCATTCGGATGAACACTGAAGCTTTCTTT
TRBV24-1,TRBD1,TRBJ2-7,.,CATGQASSYEQYF,TGTGCCACGGGACAGGCAAGCTCCTACGAGCAGTACTTC
TRBV5-1,TRBD2,TRBJ2-5,.,CACGRTSGKQETQYF,TGCGCCTGTGGACGGACTAGCGGAAAACAAGAGACCCAGTACTTC
TRBV7-9,.,TRBJ2-3,.,CAGSTPGSGTQYF,TGTGCCGGGTCGACCCCGGGGAGTGGTACGCAGTATTTT
TRBV5-1,TRBD1,TRBJ1-1,few,CASSQLLGQGTEAFF,TGCGCCAGCAGCCAGCTCCTGGGACAGGGCACTGAAGCTTTCTTT
TRBV6-5,TRBD1,TRBJ1-1,.,CASSYGGQTNTEAFF,TGTGCCAGCAGTTACGGGGGACAGACGAACACTGAAGCTTTCTTT
TRBV28,TRBD2,TRBJ2-7,.,CASSSQLAAPYEQYF,TGTGCCAGCAGTTCCCAACTAGCGGCCCCTTACGAGCAGTACTTC
TRBV19,TRBD2,TRBJ2-7,few,CASSPSGTGGSYYEQYF,TGTGCCAGTAGTCCGAGCGGGACTGGGGGGAGCTACTACGAGCAGTACTTC
TRBV4-1,.,TRBJ2-7,.,CASSQVGTWEEYEQYF,TGCGCCAGCAGCCAAGTAGGGACTTGGGAGGAGTACGAGCAGTACTTC
TRBV30,.,TRBJ1-5,.,CAWSDPLDSTGQPQHF,TGTGCCTGGAGTGATCCCTTAGACAGCACGGGTCAGCCCCAGCATTTT
TRBV15,TRBD2,TRBJ2-1,.,CATSRDRLAGVNEQFF,TGTGCCACCAGCAGAGATAGACTAGCGGGAGTCAATGAGCAGTTCTTC
TRBV3-1,.,TRBJ2-5,few,CASSQGPVGEETQYF,TGTGCCAGCAGCCAAGGCCCCGTGGGAGAGGAGACCCAGTACTTC
TRBV5-1,.,TRBJ2-1,many,CASSLTTGSYNEQFF,TGCGCCAGCAGTCTGACGACAGGTTCCTACAATGAGCAGTTCTTC
TRBV24-1,TRBD2,TRBJ2-3,.,CATSSVSGRSDTQYF,TGTGCCACCAGTTCGGTGAGCGGGAGGTCAGATACGCAGTATTTT
TRBV29-1,.,TRBJ2-7,few,CSVAETVRGEQYF,TGCAGCGTGGCAGAGACAGTGCGGGGCGAGCAGTACTTC
TRBV24-1,.,TRBJ2-2,.,CATSYSPWRGTGELFF,TGTGCCACCAGTTACAGTCCGTGGAGGGGCACCGGGGAGCTGTTTTTT
TRBV29-1,.,TRBJ2-7,.,CSVVFPGNIYEQYF,TGCAGCGTTGTTTTCCCGGGGAACATCTACGAGCAGTACTTC
TRBV12-3/TRBV12-4,TRBD2,TRBJ2-1,few,CASSYGAGLAGADEQFF,TGTGCCAGCAGTTACGGGGCAGGACTAGCGGGAGCCGATGAGCAGTTCTTC
TRBV2,.,TRBJ1-2,.,CASSEGRATDGYTF,TGTGCCAGCAGCGAAGGGCGAGCAACTGATGGCTACACCTTC
TRBV30,.,TRBJ2-5,.,CAWSVGSFGETQYF,TGTGCCTGGAGTGTAGGTTCTTTTGGAGAGACCCAGTACTTC
TRBV7-2,.,TRBJ2-3,.,CASSFLGGGPPDTQYF,TGTGCCAGCAGCTTCCTTGGCGGGGGCCCCCCAGATACGCAGTATTTT
TRBV20-1,.,TRBJ2-5,few,CSAAGTGQETQYF,TGCAGTGCCGCTGGGACCGGACAAGAGACCCAGTACTTC
TRBV27,.,TRBJ2-7,few,CASSLMLRDEQYF,TGTGCCAGCAGTTTAATGCTACGGGATGAGCAGTACTTC
TRBV28,TRBD1,TRBJ2-1,few,CASSPPGQVNNEQFF,TGTGCCAGCAGTCCCCCGGGACAGGTGAACAATGAGCAGTTCTTC
TRBV27,.,TRBJ1-5,many,CASSLGVNSNQPQHF,TGTGCCAGCAGTTTAGGGGTTAATAGCAATCAGCCCCAGCATTTT
TRBV14,.,TRBJ2-1,few,CASSQDLVGEQFF,TGTGCCAGCAGCCAAGATTTGGTGGGTGAGCAGTTCTTC
TRBV7-2,.,TRBJ2-7,.,CASSSQGNEQYF,TGCGCCAGCAGCTCACAGGGAAACGAGCAGTACTTC
TRBV5-1,.,TRBJ2-7,.,CASRMTVSSYEQYF,TGCGCCAGCAGAATGACAGTTAGCTCCTACGAGCAGTACTTC
TRBV12-3/TRBV12-4,.,TRBJ2-1,few,CASRPRAGNEQFF,TGTGCCAGCAGACCGCGGGCGGGCAATGAGCAGTTCTTC
TRBV20-1,TRBD1,TRBJ1-4,many,CSAVPGQENEKLFF,TGCAGTGCTGTTCCGGGACAGGAAAATGAAAAACTGTTTTTT
TRBV20-1,.,TRBJ2-3,few,CSAQDYSAGTQYF,TGCAGTGCCCAGGACTACTCCGCTGGTACGCAGTATTTT
TRBV12-3/TRBV12-4,.,TRBJ1-3,few,CASSLMGARTGNTIYF,TGTGCCAGCAGTTTGATGGGGGCAAGAACTGGAAACACCATATATTTT
TRBV12-3/TRBV12-4,.,TRBJ2-7,.,CASRTRREQYF,TGTGCCAGCAGGACTAGGCGGGAGCAGTACTTC
TRBV10-2,.,TRBJ1-1,.,CASSEGAGNVRMNTEAFF,TGCGCCAGCAGTGAGGGGGCGGGGAATGTTAGGATGAACACTGAAGCTTTCTTT
TRBV6-2/TRBV6-3,.,TRBJ2-1,many,CASAPSPHSYNEQFF,TGTGCCAGCGCACCAAGCCCCCACTCCTACAATGAGCAGTTCTTC
TRBV30,.,TRBJ2-1,many,CAWSVSLGPTYNEQFF,TGTGCCTGGAGTGTCTCCCTCGGACCCACCTACAATGAGCAGTTCTTC
TRBV11-3,TRBD1,TRBJ2-1,.,CASSPRGWDVRAYNEQFF,TGTGCCAGCAGCCCCAGGGGGTGGGATGTACGAGCCTACAATGAGCAGTTCTTC
TRBV6-5,.,TRBJ1-2,.,CASSYGIGNYGYTF,TGTGCCAGCAGTTACGGCATAGGGAACTATGGCTACACCTTC
TRBV29-1,.,TRBJ1-2,few,CSLGDGADGYTF,TGCAGCCTAGGGGATGGGGCCGATGGCTACACCTTC
TRBV5-1,TRBD1,TRBJ1-3,once,CASSLSTGAPEAGNTIYF,TGCGCCAGCAGCTTGTCAACAGGGGCGCCAGAGGCTGGAAACACCATATATTTT
TRBV30,.,TRBJ2-3,few,CAWSPGRAVDTQYF,TGTGCCTGGAGCCCAGGCAGGGCGGTAGATACGCAGTATTTT